This T cell receptor beta chain was sequenced in a study of shared clonotypes between healthy human individuals (dated by TCRdb to the early 2020s). As for the study more broadly: The cohort comprised two women and a few men aged 18 to 49 years. Libraries were prepared and TCR repertoires were sequenced by different laboratories using diverse techniques, in order to increase sequencing depth and limit assay-specific biases. Blood TCR repertoires of roughly 5 healthy adults were deeply sequenced to estimate repertoire size and the extent of clonotype sharing between individuals. Per donor, three plates each were used for CD4 naive and CD4 memory, two for CD8 naive, and one for CD8 memory. Each donor's leukapheresis produced roughly between roughly 0.9 and 8.9 billion PBMCs.

The donors were healthy, HIV-negative adults with no recently reported acute infections or vaccinations. Every donor was a Caucasian adult living in Nashville, Tennessee, USA. The CD8 memory samples were a combination of magnetically selected CD45RO+ cells and CCR7-negative CD45RA+ effector memory (TemRA) cells. Blood was collected by leukapheresis, and PBMCs were isolated by Ficoll-Histopaque density gradient centrifugation and then cryopreserved in liquid nitrogen vapor phase. Purity and quantity of every magnetically sorted T cell population were checked by analytical flow cytometry. Genomic DNA was isolated from every sorted fraction and measured by UV absorbance on a Nanodrop 2000c. The cysteine opens and the phenylalanine closes a CDR3 of 20 amino acids. Only the CDR3 region is kept as DNA, spanning 60 bases read in frame from base 1. Ends trimmed: V by 0 bases, J by 2 bases; bases unmatched to a gene: 16. CDR1 LNHDA and CDR2 SQIVND are derived from the germline V gene (reference sequence).

Using the deep immunoSEQ assay, multiplex PCR amplified TCR CDR3 regions from genomic DNA. For each cell subset, the extracted genomic DNA was distributed evenly across all wells of several immunoSEQ 96-well plates, and each plate served as one replicate. For sorted subsets, each replicate PCR was loaded with 200 ng genomic DNA, equivalent to about 30,000 T cell genomes. The purified libraries were quantified using a Qubit 3.0 fluorometer, sized with a Bioanalyzer 2100, and then quantified again using the KAPA Library Quantification kit. Every immunoSEQ 96-well plate was sequenced on a dedicated single-read 150-cycle Illumina NextSeq 550 flow cell. On the study's bioinformatics: Because the immunoSEQ output included only junctional sequences and no quality scores, the filtering could not be the same as the filtering used for full-length reads. To assign V/J genes and CDR3, sequences were annotated using PyIR, a Python wrapper for IgBLAST v1.9, with IMGT germline references. Reads were removed for weak V/J assignments (E-value above 1e-6), missing CDR3, stop codons, out-of-frame junctions, or ambiguous translated residues. V3J clonotypes were defined by identical inferred V gene, J gene, and CDR3 amino acid sequence. To compute the percentage overlap between repertoires, the number of shared unique clonotypes was divided by the size of the smaller repertoire. Repertoire richness was assessed with RTK rarefaction, the Chao1 estimator, and Recon v2.1 estimates of unobserved clonotypes. Generation probabilities for all TCRbeta clonotypes obtained by the gDNA method from a handful of donors were computed using OLGA. The table comes from immuneACCESS by way of TCRdb, which keeps in-frame sequences with V and J called. Part of the clones is missing from these tables; in studies checked, under half for an unresolved V gene and the rest for unknown reasons. Clone size and V and J calls were adopted from that table, with D and trimming inferred from the DNA. This sample holds about 100,000 clones; about 70% were observed only once. The ten top clones hold approximately 23% of the sample.

About this clone: What antigen it recognizes has not been identified. Per-base quality was not reported, and no clone a single base away is much larger than it.

What the study reported, not specific to this receptor: Pairwise subsampling led to the expectation that sequencing depth would affect the degree of clonotype sharing among donors. Compared with non-shared clonotypes, the clonotypes found in all four sorted-subset donors had higher generation probabilities. Rarefaction of sorted-subset datasets indicated incomplete sequencing despite the large sequencing depth. Naive subsets generally had larger estimated clonotype richness than memory subsets did. Sharing across a few donors was observed for roughly 5% of naive CD4, over 3% of naive CD8, over 2% of memory CD4, and roughly 0.4% of memory CD8 clonotypes. Sampling was limited to blood, and TCR repertoires in tissue likely differ from TCR repertoires in blood. Because the study included only a small number of donors, the genetic and exposure-history diversity represented was limited.

The sequenced sample consisted of memory CD8+ T cells sorted from blood. The sample's cell subset or site label, decoded: CD45RO+ cells pooled with CCR7-negative TemRA cells. The rearrangement combines TRBV19 with TRBJ1-5, and 7 bases in between align with TRBD1. The TCR sequence derives from a woman aged 25-40 years in good health. The CDR3 here reads CASSIDPWEGAPLCNQPQHF. The sequenced DNA is TGTGCCAGTAGTATAGATCCTTGGGAGGGGGCTCCCTTATGCAATCAGCCCCAGCATTTT.